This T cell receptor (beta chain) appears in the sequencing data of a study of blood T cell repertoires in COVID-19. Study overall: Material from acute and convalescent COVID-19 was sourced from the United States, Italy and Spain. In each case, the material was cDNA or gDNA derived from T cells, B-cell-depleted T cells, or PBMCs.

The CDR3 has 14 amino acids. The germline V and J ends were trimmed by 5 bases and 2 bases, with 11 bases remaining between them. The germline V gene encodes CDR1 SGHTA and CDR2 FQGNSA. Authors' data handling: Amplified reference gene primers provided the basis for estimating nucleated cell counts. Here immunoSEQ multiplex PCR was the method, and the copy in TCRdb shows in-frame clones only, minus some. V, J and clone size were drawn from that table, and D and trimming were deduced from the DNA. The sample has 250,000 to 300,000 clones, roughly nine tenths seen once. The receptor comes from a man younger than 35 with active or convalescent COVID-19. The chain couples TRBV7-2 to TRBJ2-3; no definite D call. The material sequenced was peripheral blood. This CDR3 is CASSPRLLTDTQYF. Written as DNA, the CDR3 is TGTGCCAGCAGCCCCCGACTCCTCACAGATACGCAGTATTTT.